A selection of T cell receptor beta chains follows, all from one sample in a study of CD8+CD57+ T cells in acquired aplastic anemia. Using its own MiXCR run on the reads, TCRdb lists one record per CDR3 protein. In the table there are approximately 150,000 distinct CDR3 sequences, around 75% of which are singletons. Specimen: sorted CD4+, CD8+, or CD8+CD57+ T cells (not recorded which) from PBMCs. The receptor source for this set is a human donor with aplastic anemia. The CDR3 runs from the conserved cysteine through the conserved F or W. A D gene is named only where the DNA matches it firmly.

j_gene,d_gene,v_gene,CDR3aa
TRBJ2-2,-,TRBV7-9,CASSLAREWELFF
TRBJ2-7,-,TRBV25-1,CASIPVGAMGSYEQYF
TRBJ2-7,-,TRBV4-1,CASSPISSYEQYF
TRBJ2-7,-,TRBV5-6,CASSLAEGPRNEQYF
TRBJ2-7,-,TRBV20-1,CSASEGIGSYEQYF
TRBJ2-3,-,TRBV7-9,CASSLDGTSTDTQYF
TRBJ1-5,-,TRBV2,CASSASGELYQPQHF
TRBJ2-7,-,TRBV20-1,CSARDSSDYEQYF
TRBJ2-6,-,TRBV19,CATEGPSDRAGANVLTF
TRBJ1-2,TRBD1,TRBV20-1,CSARKDRVYGYTF
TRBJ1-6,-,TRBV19,CASSIQAVSYNSPLHF
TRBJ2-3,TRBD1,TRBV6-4,CASSRTGATDTQYF
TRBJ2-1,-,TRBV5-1,CASRGAHEQFF
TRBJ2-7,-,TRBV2,CASSAGRVSYEQYF
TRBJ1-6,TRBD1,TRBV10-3,CAIRDGQGDNSPLHF
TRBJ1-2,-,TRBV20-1,CSAPGAGRSGVYGYTF
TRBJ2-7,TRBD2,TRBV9,CASSSLAVSSYEQYF
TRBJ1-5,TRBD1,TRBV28,CASRRHGTGVQPQHF
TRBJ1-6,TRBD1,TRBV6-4,CASRDRDNSPLHF
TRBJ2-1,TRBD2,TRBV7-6,CASSRRPVAGGDEQFF
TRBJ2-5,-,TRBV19,CASSKRGRGETQYF
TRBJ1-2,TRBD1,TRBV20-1,CSVDPRTGNGYTF
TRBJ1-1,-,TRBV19,CASSILQGGTEAFF
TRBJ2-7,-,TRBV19,CASSMGLLGYEQYF
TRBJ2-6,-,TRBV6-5,CASSYADGSGANVLTF
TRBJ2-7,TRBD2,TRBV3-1,CASSRELADSYEQYF
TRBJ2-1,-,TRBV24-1,CATSDSGFEQFF
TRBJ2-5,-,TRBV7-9,CASSLVADQETQYF
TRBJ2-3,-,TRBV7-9,CASSQVPDTQYF
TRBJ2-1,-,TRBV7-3,CASSLNAGAGYNEQFF
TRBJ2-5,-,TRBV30,CAWMGGGEWETQYF
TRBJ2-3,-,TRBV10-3,CAISELATSDTQYF
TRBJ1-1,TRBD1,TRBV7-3,CASSLGQGKAFF
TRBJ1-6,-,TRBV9,CASSVGRAGNSPLHF
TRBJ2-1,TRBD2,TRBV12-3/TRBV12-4,CASSSSGGASYNEQFF
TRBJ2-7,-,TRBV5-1,CASSSPGTISSYEQYF
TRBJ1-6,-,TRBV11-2,CASSVYNSPLHF
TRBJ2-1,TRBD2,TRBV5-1,CASSSLAGGTCNEQFF
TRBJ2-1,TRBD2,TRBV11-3,CASSLGTSGSAAEQFF
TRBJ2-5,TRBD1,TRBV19,CASSIDRGIETQYF
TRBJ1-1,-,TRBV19,CASSFGRVEAFF